This T cell receptor (beta chain) emerged from a study of cytomegalovirus exposure and HLA in healthy donors. The overall study: Among the approximately 430 donors who were genotyped, about 86% fell in the genetic ancestry cluster that is associated with self-reported Caucasian donors. Notes on the study in general: A later analysis found common viral pathogens apparently linked to several of the most significant clusters.

It was with 60 Vbeta and 13 Jbeta primers that the PCR ran. Only in-frame clones appear in the TCRdb table, and some are missing; sequencing was by immunoSEQ multiplex PCR. The sample has around 190,000 clones; approximately 80% are singletons. Participants comprised healthy donors of bone marrow. With respect to this clone: The target antigen is unknown.

The source material was PBMCs. This TCR was sampled from a young woman in good health and CMV-seropositive.

CDR3 DNA sequence: TGTGCCACCAGCATAGGCAGGAGGAATGAAAAACTGTTTTTT. Translated: CATSIGRRNEKLFF. The chain has TRBV15 and TRBJ1-4; unclear D gene. The CDR3 runs to 14 residues. Germline CDR1 and CDR2: LNHNV and YYDKDF (reference sequence). Trimming took off 4 bases at V and 5 bases at J, with 11 bases between the two ends.